This note documents a single T cell receptor (beta chain) sequence. Each participant's cohort was designated according to participant-reported clinical history. The sample is drawn from a study of blood T cell repertoires in COVID-19. Study-level information: Some COVID-19 samples were acute and others convalescent; all came from the United States, Italy and Spain. T cells, B-cell-depleted T cells, or PBMCs provided the cDNA or gDNA that served as material.

Methods used by the authors: Amplification with reference gene primers provided the estimates of nucleated cell counts. Profiled with immunoSEQ multiplex PCR; TCRdb holds only in-frame clones, not every one. V, J and clone size were drawn from that table, and D and trimming were deduced from the DNA. The sample has 250,000 to 350,000 clones; 85% are singletons. CDR3 size: 16 residues. With 6 bases clipped from V and 4 bases from J, the junction kept 12 bases outside the gene matches. The V gene's germline CDR1 is SNHLY and CDR2 FYNNEI. Sequenced input: PBMCs or T cells enriched from blood (not recorded which). This TCR was sampled from a woman between 45 and 60 years old who had recovered from COVID-19. J is TRBJ2-1 and V is TRBV2, with 7 positions matching TRBD2. This CDR3 is CASRRGLSSAYNEQFF. In DNA, the CDR3 is TGTGCCAGCAGAAGGGGACTATCCTCGGCATACAATGAGCAGTTCTTC.